This record covers a single T cell receptor beta chain. V dropped 6 bases and J dropped 5; count of bases not matched to a gene: 10. Germline V gives CDR1 SGHNT, CDR2 YYREEE (reference sequence). The CDR3 is made up of 14 amino acids. The sample is drawn from a study of OX40 agonist ivuxolimab in advanced cancers. The overall study: Cancers in dose escalation were hepatocellular, melanoma, renal cell and head and neck.

Data came from immunoSEQ multiplex PCR; TCRdb stores just in-frame clones and leaves some out. This table holds approximately 52,000 clones, about 84% found once. The sequences come from CD4+ or CD8+ T cells sorted from blood, collected in a trial of the OX40 agonist ivuxolimab. This sequence was found in an adult with an advanced solid tumor such as melanoma, head and neck, liver or kidney cancer. V usage is TRBV5-4 and J usage is TRBJ2-5, with TRBD1 identical over 7 bases. CDR3 sequence (DNA): TGTGCCAGCACAGCAACAGGGGAAAGGGAGACCCAGTACTTC. This sequence encodes CASTATGERETQYF.